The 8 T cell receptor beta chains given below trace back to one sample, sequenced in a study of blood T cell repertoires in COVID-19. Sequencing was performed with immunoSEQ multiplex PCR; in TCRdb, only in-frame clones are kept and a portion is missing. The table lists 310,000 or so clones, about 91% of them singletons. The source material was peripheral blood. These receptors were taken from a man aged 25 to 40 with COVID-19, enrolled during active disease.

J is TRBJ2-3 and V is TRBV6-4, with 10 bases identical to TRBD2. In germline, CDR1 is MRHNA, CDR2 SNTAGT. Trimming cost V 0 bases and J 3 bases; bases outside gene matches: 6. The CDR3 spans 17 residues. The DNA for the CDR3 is TGTGCCAGCAGTGACTCGACGTCTAGCGGGAGTACAGATACGCAGTATTTT. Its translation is CASSDSTSSGSTDTQYF.

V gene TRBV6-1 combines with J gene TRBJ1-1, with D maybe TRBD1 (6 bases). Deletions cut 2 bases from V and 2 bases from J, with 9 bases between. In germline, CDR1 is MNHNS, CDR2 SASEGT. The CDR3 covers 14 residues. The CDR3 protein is CASSELQGNTEAFF. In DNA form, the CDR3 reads TGTGCCAGCAGTGAACTACAGGGTAACACTGAAGCTTTCTTT.

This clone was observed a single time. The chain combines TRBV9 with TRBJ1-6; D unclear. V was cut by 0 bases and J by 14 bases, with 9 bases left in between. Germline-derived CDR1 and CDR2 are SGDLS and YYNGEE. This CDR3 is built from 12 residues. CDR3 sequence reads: CASSVAGGALHF. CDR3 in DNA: TGTGCCAGCAGCGTAGCGGGCGGGGCCCTCCACTTT. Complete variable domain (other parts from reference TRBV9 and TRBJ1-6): DSGVTQTPKHLITATGQRVTLRCSPRSGDLSVYWYQQSLDQGLQFLIQYYNGEERAKGNILERFSAQQFPDLHSELNLSSLELGDSALYFCASSVAGGALHFGNGTRLTVT.

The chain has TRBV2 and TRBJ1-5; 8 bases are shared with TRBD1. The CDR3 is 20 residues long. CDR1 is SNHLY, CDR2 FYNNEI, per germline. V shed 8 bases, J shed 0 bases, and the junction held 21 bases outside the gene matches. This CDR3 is CASGRDQTGVMGASNQPQHF. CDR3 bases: TGTGCCAGCGGGAGGGACCAGACAGGGGTAATGGGTGCTAGCAATCAGCCCCAGCATTTT.

In DNA form, the CDR3 reads TGTGCCTCGCAGGGGTGGTCGTCCTACGAGCAGTACTTC. It encodes CASQGWSSYEQYF. The V call is TRBV3-1 (or the pseudogene TRBV3-2), the J call TRBJ2-7, with D possibly being TRBD1 (6 bases). The CDR3 consists of 13 residues. V lost 11 bases and J lost 1, with 15 bases in between. CDR1 and CDR2 from the germline V gene are LGHDT and YNNKEL (reference sequence).

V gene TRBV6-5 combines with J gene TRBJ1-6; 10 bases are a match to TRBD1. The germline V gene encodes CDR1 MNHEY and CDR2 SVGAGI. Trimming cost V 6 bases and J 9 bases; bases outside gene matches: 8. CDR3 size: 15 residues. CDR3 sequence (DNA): TGTGCCAGCAGCTTCCGGGACAGGGGATTTTCACCCCTCCACTTT. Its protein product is CASSFRDRGFSPLHF.

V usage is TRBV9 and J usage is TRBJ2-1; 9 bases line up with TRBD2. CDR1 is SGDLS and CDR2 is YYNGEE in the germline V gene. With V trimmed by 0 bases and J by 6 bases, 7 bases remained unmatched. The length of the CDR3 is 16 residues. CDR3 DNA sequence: TGTGCCAGCAGCGTAGGTAATAGCGGGAGCTTCAATGAGCAGTTCTTC. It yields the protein CASSVGNSGSFNEQFF. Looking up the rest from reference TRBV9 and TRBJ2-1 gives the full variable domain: DSGVTQTPKHLITATGQRVTLRCSPRSGDLSVYWYQQSLDQGLQFLIQYYNGEERAKGNILERFSAQQFPDLHSELNLSSLELGDSALYFCASSVGNSGSFNEQFFGPGTRLTVL.

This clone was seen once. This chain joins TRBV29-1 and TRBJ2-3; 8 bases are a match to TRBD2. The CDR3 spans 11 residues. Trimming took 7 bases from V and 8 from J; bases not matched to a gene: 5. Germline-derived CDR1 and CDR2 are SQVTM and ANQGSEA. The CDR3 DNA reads TGCAGCGCGACCCGGGGGGGTACGCAGTATTTT. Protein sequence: CSATRGGTQYF.